This TCR beta chain was found in a study of early T cells in non-severe SARS-CoV-2 infection. Study as a whole: Sequencing of unsorted whole blood was done on bulk RNA, leaving chains unpaired. Findings and limits, study-wide: VDJdb matching, biased toward anti-spike CD8 responses, missed private and CD4 specificities.

Researchers attached unique molecular identifiers to individual cDNA molecules. Via MiXCR, TCRdb re-called the 5' RACE reads, giving one row per CDR3 protein. This repertoire shows some 75,000 distinct CDR3 sequences, approximately 14% found once; its top ten account for roughly 1.4%. This clonotype was seen ten or more times. Its antigen is currently unknown. V shed 3 bases, J shed 2 bases, and the junction held 3 bases outside the gene matches. Germline CDR1 and CDR2: SGDLS and YYNGEE. CDR3 length: 15 residues. The sequencing input was whole blood. The source of this sequence is an adult who was a healthcare worker with PCR-confirmed SARS-CoV-2 infection or an uninfected control (not recorded which). The chain has TRBV9 and TRBJ2-3, with 10 positions matching TRBD2. CDR3 loop: CASSDGTSVTDTQYF. Written as DNA, the CDR3 is TGTGCCAGCAGCGACGGGACTAGCGTCACAGATACGCAGTATTTT.